The 20 T cell receptor beta chains listed next were all sequenced from one sample in a study of T cell responses to AZD1222 COVID-19 vaccine. Assay: immunoSEQ multiplex PCR; the TCRdb copy retains only in-frame clones and omits some. The sample includes approximately 70,000 clones, around 80% of them seen just once. Here the sequenced sample was peripheral blood, taken 28 days after the second AZD1222 dose. The receptors here all came from an adult who received the AZD1222 COVID-19 vaccine.

V and J are TRBV6-2 or TRBV6-3 and TRBJ1-1, with a possible D match to TRBD1 (5 bases). V was shortened by 6 bases and J by 2 bases, with 22 bases between the two germline ends. Germline V gene sequence: CDR1 MNHEY, CDR2 SVGEGT. The CDR3 runs 17 residues. The CDR3 nucleotides are TGTGCCAGCAGCGAGACTGCCGGGACGTATGGCAACACTGAAGCTTTCTTT. This gives the protein CASSETAGTYGNTEAFF.

The chain uses TRBV15 and TRBJ2-5, with D hard to call. Deletions cut 5 bases from V and 2 bases from J, with 15 bases between. The germline V gene has CDR1 LNHNV and CDR2 YYDKDF (reference sequence). The CDR3 contains 15 residues. CDR3 bases: TGTGCCACCAGCCCCAGTTGGGCTCGGCAAGAGACCCAGTACTTC. Its translation: CATSPSWARQETQYF.

V usage is TRBV5-6 and J usage is TRBJ2-1; 13 bases fit TRBD2. CDR1 and CDR2 from the germline V gene are SGHDT and YYEEEE. The CDR3 extends over 15 amino acids. V lost 5 bases and J lost 8; bases outside the gene matches: 7. For the CDR3, the DNA is TGTGCCAGCAGTTTTGGACTAGCGGGAGAGGATGAGCAGTTCTTC. As protein: CASSFGLAGEDEQFF.

J is TRBJ2-1 and V is TRBV5-1; D ambiguous. V was trimmed by 4 bases and J by 5 bases, leaving 16 bases between them. CDR3 length equals 15 residues. In germline, CDR1 is SGHRS, CDR2 YFSETQ. The CDR3: CASSMTIPQDNEQFF. CDR3 DNA sequence: TGCGCCAGCAGCATGACCATACCACAAGACAATGAGCAGTTCTTC.

The gene calls are TRBV7-2 and TRBJ2-2; either TRBD1 or TRBD2 may supply D (5 bases each). Trimming shortened V by 3 bases and J by 1 base, and 9 bases separated the two germline ends. CDR1 SGHTA and CDR2 FQGNSA come from the germline V gene. This CDR3 has 15 amino acids. The CDR3 sequence: CASSFKGRNTGELFF. CDR3 nucleotides: TGTGCCAGCAGCTTCAAGGGGAGGAACACCGGGGAGCTGTTTTTT.

The chain carries TRBV30 and TRBJ1-2, with 11 bases matching TRBD1. The CDR3 sequence is 17 residues long. The ends lost 0 bases at V and 7 bases at J; junction bases unmatched: 13. Germline V CDR1 and CDR2: GTSNPN, SVGIG (reference sequence). CDR3 protein: CAWSVPPGQGVIGGYTF. As DNA, the CDR3 is TGTGCCTGGAGTGTTCCTCCGGGACAGGGGGTTATTGGTGGCTACACCTTC.

This chain links TRBV27 with TRBJ2-5; a weak D match, TRBD2 (6 bases). Trimming took 1 base from V and 2 from J, leaving 17 bases between them. Germline V gene data show CDR1 as MNHEY and CDR2 as SMNVEV (reference sequence). The CDR3 is made up of 17 amino acids. This CDR3 reads CASSLYGPGGQQETQYF. The CDR3, as DNA: TGTGCCAGCAGTTTATACGGACCCGGAGGGCAGCAAGAGACCCAGTACTTC.

The chain has TRBV19 and TRBJ2-3; 9 bases are shared with TRBD2. This CDR3 spans 16 amino acids. CDR1 is LNHDA and CDR2 is SQIVND in the germline V gene (reference sequence). J was trimmed by 4 bases and V by 5 bases; bases with no gene match: 10. CDR3 sequence: CASSGERGAVADTQYF. CDR3 DNA: TGTGCCAGTAGTGGGGAGCGGGGGGCTGTCGCAGATACGCAGTATTTT.

V gene TRBV7-3 combines with J gene TRBJ2-7; perhaps TRBD1 as D (6 bases). V dropped 2 bases and J dropped 3 bases, with 14 bases sitting between them. CDR3 length: 15 residues. Germline V gives CDR1 SGHTA, CDR2 FQGTGA. CDR3 region: CASSLAGEGDYEQYF. The CDR3 DNA is TGTGCCAGCAGCTTAGCAGGGGAAGGGGACTACGAGCAGTACTTC.

V and J are TRBV10-3 and TRBJ2-3; D is possibly TRBD2 (5 bases). Trimming stripped 0 bases from V and 4 bases from J, with 17 bases between. The germline V gene has CDR1 ENHRY and CDR2 SYGVKD. The CDR3 length is 17 residues. DNA for the CDR3: TGTGCCATCAGTGAGTCATCCGGGGTAATCTCTTCAGATACGCAGTATTTT. This gives the protein CAISESSGVISSDTQYF.

The V and J genes are TRBV18 and TRBJ1-1, with a weak D call TRBD1 (5 bases). V lost 2 bases, J lost 3 bases, and 7 bases lay in between. Germline values: CDR1 KGHSH, CDR2 LQKENI. The CDR3 length is 13 residues. The CDR3 DNA is TGTGCCAGCTCACCAAGGGGAGACACTGAAGCTTTCTTT. It codes for CASSPRGDTEAFF. The full variable domain, with the rest looked up from reference TRBV18 and TRBJ1-1, is NAGVMQNPRHLVRRRGQEARLRCSPMKGHSHVYWYRQLPEEGLKFMVYLQKENIIDESGMPKERFSAEFPKEGPSILRIQQVVRGDSAAYFCASSPRGDTEAFFGQGTRLTVV.

The chain carries TRBV7-2 and TRBJ2-7, with D uncertain. CDR3 size: 12 residues. Trimming cost V 5 bases and J 3 bases, with 8 bases left between them. Germline assignment: CDR1 SGHTA and CDR2 FQGNSA. The CDR3 loop is CASSPSHYEQYF. In nucleotides, the CDR3 is TGTGCCAGCAGCCCGTCCCACTACGAGCAGTACTTC.

The rearrangement uses TRBV6-6 and TRBJ1-6, with D maybe TRBD1 (5 bases). Trimming removed 7 bases from V and 7 bases from J, with 14 bases in between. Germline CDR1 MNHNY, CDR2 SVGAGI (reference sequence). The CDR3 is 14 amino acids. CDR3 in amino acids: CASTFTGDNSPLHF. Written as DNA, the CDR3 is TGTGCCAGCACTTTCACAGGAGACAATTCACCCCTCCACTTT.

The rearrangement links TRBV5-1 to TRBJ1-1; D is unclear. The CDR3 is 14 amino acids. The germline V gene has CDR1 SGHRS and CDR2 YFSETQ. V was trimmed by 0 bases and J by 5 bases, leaving 11 bases between them. The CDR3 sequence is CASSLVGVGTEAFF. The CDR3 coding sequence is TGCGCCAGCAGCTTGGTAGGAGTGGGGACTGAAGCTTTCTTT.

The chain carries TRBV6-6 and TRBJ1-5; D remains unclear. V was clipped by 2 bases and J by 11 bases, with 19 bases between them. The CDR3 contains 15 residues. CDR1 MNHNY and CDR2 SVGAGI come from the germline V gene (reference sequence). CDR3 coding DNA: TGTGCCAGCAGTTACGATTTGGGTTCCGGTCGGGCCCAGCATTTT. Translating it yields CASSYDLGSGRAQHF.

J is TRBJ2-2 and V is TRBV6-5; no firm D call. This CDR3 is 14 amino acids long. Trimming removed 6 bases from V and 1 base from J, with 9 bases in between. Germline V gene lookup returns CDR1 MNHEY and CDR2 SVGAGI. The CDR3 here is CASRSRRNTGELFF. CDR3 nucleotide sequence: TGTGCCAGCAGGAGTCGTAGGAACACCGGGGAGCTGTTTTTT.

V is TRBV19 and J is TRBJ2-2; D is unresolved. The V end lost 7 bases, the J end lost 7 bases, and 13 bases lay between the germline ends. The CDR3 runs to 13 residues. The germline gives CDR1 LNHDA, CDR2 SQIVND (reference sequence). Here the CDR3 reads CASTPQWGGELFF. In DNA form, the CDR3 reads TGTGCCAGTACTCCCCAATGGGGCGGGGAGCTGTTTTTT.

Many counts were recorded for this clone. This sequence joins TRBV9 and TRBJ2-2, with 9 bases fitting TRBD2. With 2 bases clipped from V and 6 bases from J, the junction kept 8 bases outside the gene matches. CDR3 length equals 16 residues. In germline, CDR1 is SGDLS, CDR2 YYNGEE. In DNA, the CDR3 is TGTGCCAGCAGCGTCGTAGCGGGAGAGTTCTCCGGGGAGCTGTTTTTT. This codes for CASSVVAGEFSGELFF.

In nucleotides, the CDR3 is TGCAGTGCTAGTCAGGTATCCGAGCAGTACTTC. Its protein product is CSASQVSEQYF. The rearrangement uses TRBV20-1 and TRBJ2-7; D gene ambiguous. CDR3 length equals 11 residues. Germline assignment: CDR1 DFQATT and CDR2 SNEGSKA (reference sequence). Trimming left V 3 bases short and J 6 bases short, with 9 bases between.

This clone was detected only a few times. The rearrangement uses TRBV6-5 and TRBJ1-4; a weak D match, TRBD1 (5 bases). V dropped 6 bases and J dropped 0 bases, with 8 bases sitting between them. CDR1 is MNHEY, CDR2 SVGAGI, per germline. CDR3 size: 14 residues. As DNA, the CDR3 is TGTGCCAGCAGGCAGGGCGCAACTAATGAAAAACTGTTTTTT. This codes for CASRQGATNEKLFF.